A selection of T cell receptor beta chains follows, all from one sample in a study of T cell responses to AZD1222 COVID-19 vaccine. The data were produced by immunoSEQ multiplex PCR, yet TCRdb's version contains in-frame clones alone and is incomplete. The sample lists about 110,000 clones, approximately 85% occurring once. This specimen was peripheral blood, taken on day 0 of AZD1222 vaccination. All receptors come from an adult in good health. Both conserved end residues are part of each CDR3. Fields, in order: V gene, J gene, D gene, clone size, CDR3 DNA, CDR3 protein. The D gene is left open where the match is weak. Expanded clones are given a class, and other clones once, few, many or no size at all.

TRBV10-3	TRBJ2-2	-	-	TGTGCCATCAGTCCCGCACACACCGGGGAGCTGTTTTTT	CAISPAHTGELFF
TRBV6-5	TRBJ1-2	-	once	TGTGCCAGCAGTTCACTGGACATACGATATGGCTACACCTTC	CASSSLDIRYGYTF
TRBV19	TRBJ1-4	TRBD1	-	TGTGCCAGTAGTATAGAGAGCAGGGGGAATGAAAAACTGTTTTTT	CASSIESRGNEKLFF
TRBV12-5	TRBJ1-2	-	-	TGTGCTAGTGGTTTGGTACCTCTAAACTATGGCTACACCTTC	CASGLVPLNYGYTF
TRBV18	TRBJ1-3	TRBD1	few	TGTGCCAGCTCACCCGACAGGGCTGGAAACACCATATATTTT	CASSPDRAGNTIYF
TRBV27	TRBJ1-6	-	-	TGTGCCAGCAGTCGACGACCCGACAGTTATAATTCACCCCTCCACTTT	CASSRRPDSYNSPLHF
TRBV6-1	TRBJ2-7	-	-	TGTGCCAGCAGTGACCCCATCGAGCAGTACTTC	CASSDPIEQYF
TRBV6-5	TRBJ1-4	-	few	TGTGCCAGCGGAATACTCCGCCACGGTGAAAAACTGTTTTTT	CASGILRHGEKLFF
TRBV29-1	TRBJ1-2	-	-	TGCAGCGACCGACTCGGGGGCTACACCTTC	CSDRLGGYTF
TRBV2	TRBJ1-5	TRBD1	once	TGTGCCAGCAGTCAAGGGACAGCTGCAAAGCCCCAGCATTTT	CASSQGTAAKPQHF
TRBV18	TRBJ1-1	TRBD1	-	TGTGCCAGCTCACCGCTAGGACAGGGGGGCTTCAACACTGAAGCTTTCTTT	CASSPLGQGGFNTEAFF
TRBV4-2	TRBJ2-1	-	-	TGTGCCAGCAGCCAAGATTTGAGGGGGCAGTTCTTC	CASSQDLRGQFF
TRBV6-1	TRBJ1-2	TRBD1	once	TGTGCCAGCAGTGAAGCCTCGGACAGGGGGCGCGGCTACACCTTC	CASSEASDRGRGYTF
TRBV2	TRBJ1-5	-	-	TGTGCCAGCAGTGGCAGCCCCAGTTTAAAAGGGGATCAGCCCCAGCATTTT	CASSGSPSLKGDQPQHF
TRBV21-1	TRBJ1-1	-	medium-sized	TGTGCCAGCAGCAAAGAGGACAGCCAGAGCTGGGAAGCTTTCTTT	CASSKEDSQSWEAFF
TRBV18	TRBJ2-2	TRBD1	-	TGTGCCAGCTCACCCGCCCGGACAGGGTCCGGGGAGCTGTTTTTT	CASSPARTGSGELFF
TRBV12-5	TRBJ1-4	-	-	TGTGCTAGTGGTTTGGCCCAGCTACTCGTCGACCCTCCCAGCGACAGTAGAGAAAATGAAAAACTGTTTTTT	CASGLAQLLVDPPSDSRENEKLFF
TRBV6-1	TRBJ1-5	-	-	TGTGCCAGCAGTGAAAGGTGGCAGAGGGGGTGGCCCCAGCATTTT	CASSERWQRGWPQHF
TRBV5-8	TRBJ2-7	-	-	TGTGCCAGCAGCTCTGGGAGGTTCGACGAGCAGTACTTC	CASSSGRFDEQYF
TRBV27	TRBJ2-2	-	-	TGTGCCAGCAGTTTCGTGAGGGCCGGGGAGCTGTTTTTT	CASSFVRAGELFF
TRBV27	TRBJ2-7	TRBD1	-	TGTGCCAGCAGGGGACAGGGACTCATCTACGAGCAGTACTTC	CASRGQGLIYEQYF
TRBV6-6	TRBJ1-1	-	-	TGTGCCAGCAGTTCGACCGGGAATCAACGGGCTTTCTTT	CASSSTGNQRAFF